The 2 T cell receptor beta chains below come from one sample, sequenced in a study of molecular identifiers for immune sequencing clone quantification. TCRdb analysed the PCR reads with MiXCR anew, one entry per CDR3 protein. The data contain under 800,000 distinct CDR3 sequences, over 25% of them singletons. Sequences were obtained from naive CD8+ T cells from blood, with Jurkat cell RNA spiked in. Subset specified: FACS-sorted CD8+CD4-CCR7+CD45RA+ naive T cells. Receptor source: a human donor in good health. Some libraries in this study had Jurkat cell RNA spiked in.

V gene TRBV29-1 combines with J gene TRBJ1-2; possibly TRBD1 for D (6 bases). Germline CDR1 is SQVTM and CDR2 is ANQGSEA. This CDR3 is 15 amino acids long. Deletions cut 0 bases from V and 4 bases from J, with 15 bases between. The CDR3 here is CSVEEVRQDIYGYTF. The CDR3 region has the DNA TGCAGCGTTGAAGAGGTGAGACAGGACATCTATGGCTACACCTTC.

Of note for this clonotype: Mismatch with germline at one junction end may stem from a read error. The chain combines TRBV23-1 with TRBJ2-2, with D perhaps assigned TRBD1 or TRBD2 (5 bases each). TRBV23-1 is an ORF, and what it does is uncertain. The CDR3 is 17 residues long. The CDR3 bases are TGCGCCAACAATCTTGGAGCGGAAAGGCCTGACACCGGGGCGCTGTTTTTT. Protein product: CANNLGAERPDTGALFF.